In this sample, the clone carrying this T cell receptor (beta chain) turned up many times. This sample is drawn from a study of naive and memory T cell subsets. The library had UMIs added by 3' ligation of an oligonucleotide to TCR cDNA. The SP2 primer and nested alpha and beta constant region primers amplified ligated cDNA in four rounds. TCRdb ran MiXCR on the UMI-ligation and nested PCR reads and lists one entry per CDR3 protein. The sample lists about 25,000 distinct CDR3 sequences; under 6.5% were seen once. CDR3 length: 16 amino acids. Germline-derived CDR1 and CDR2 are MGHRA and YSYEKL. The V gene lost 1 base and the J gene lost 1 base, with 11 bases spanning the gap.

The V gene is TRBV4-1, the J gene TRBJ1-5; D call uncertain. Sequencing input: blood. The sequence came from an adult in good health. CDR3 in amino acids: CASSQGVPDSNQPQHF. In DNA form, the CDR3 reads TGCGCCAGCAGCCAAGGAGTCCCGGACAGCAATCAGCCCCAGCATTTT.